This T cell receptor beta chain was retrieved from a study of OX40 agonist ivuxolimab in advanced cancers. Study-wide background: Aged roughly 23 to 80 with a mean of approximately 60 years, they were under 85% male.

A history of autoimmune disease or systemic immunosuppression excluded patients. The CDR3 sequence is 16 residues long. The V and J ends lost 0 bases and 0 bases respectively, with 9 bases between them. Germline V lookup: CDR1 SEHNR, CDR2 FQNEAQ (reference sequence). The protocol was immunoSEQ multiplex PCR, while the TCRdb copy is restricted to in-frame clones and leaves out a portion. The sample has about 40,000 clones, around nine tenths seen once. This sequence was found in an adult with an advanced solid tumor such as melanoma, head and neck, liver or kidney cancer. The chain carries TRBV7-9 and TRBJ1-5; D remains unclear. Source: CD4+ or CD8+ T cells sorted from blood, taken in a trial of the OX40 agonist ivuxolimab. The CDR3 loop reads CASSLAGPYSNQPQHF. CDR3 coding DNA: TGTGCCAGCAGCTTAGCGGGCCCTTATAGCAATCAGCCCCAGCATTTT.